Below are 12 T cell receptor beta chains sequenced from a single sample in a study of spatial heterogeneity in lung cancer. Findings and limits, study-wide: Tracking of tumor mutation counts was seen in expanded intratumoral alpha and beta TCR counts.

TCRdb reanalysed the 5' RACE reads using MiXCR and keeps one entry per CDR3 protein. The table lists fewer than 15,000 distinct CDR3 sequences, roughly 6% of them singletons. Their antigens are not known. Time point reported: sample taken at primary tumor resection. The sample here was lung tumor tissue, taken at surgery. The source of these receptors is a female donor with early-stage non-small cell lung cancer.

This clonotype occurred many times. This beta chain slipped into a library made for alpha chains as a stray read, so its size is not meaningful. The chain links TRBV7-9 to TRBJ2-1; D is perhaps TRBD1 or TRBD2 (5 bases each). CDR1 is SEHNR and CDR2 is FQNEAQ in the germline V gene (reference sequence). Trimming pared 5 bases from V and 10 bases from J, leaving 18 bases between. The CDR3 totals 14 residues. CDR3 nucleotide sequence: TGTGCCAGCAGCAAAGCCGGGGTACGGGGCGAGCAGTTCTTC. It codes for CASSKAGVRGEQFF.

The sample holds many counts of this clonotype. This beta chain is a stray sequence in a library constructed for alpha chains; its clone size is not meaningful. The V and J genes are TRBV29-1 and TRBJ2-3, with D possibly TRBD1 on 6 matching bases. V was pared by 4 bases and J by 6 bases, with 17 bases between. This CDR3 contains 14 residues. From germline, CDR1 is SQVTM and CDR2 ANQGSEA. This chain's CDR3 is CSVARQALRDTQYF. The CDR3 DNA reads as TGCAGCGTTGCCCGACAGGCCCTCCGGGATACGCAGTATTTT.

This clonotype was detected a few times. This beta chain appears as a stray read in a library generated for alpha chains; its size is not informative. This rearrangement joins TRBV29-1 to TRBJ2-3; no clear D. The CDR3 contains 15 residues. CDR1 and CDR2 from the germline V gene are SQVTM and ANQGSEA. V dropped 6 bases and J dropped 2 bases, with 18 bases sitting between them. The chain's CDR3 is CSVSDPHTNTDTQYF. As DNA, the CDR3 is TGCAGCGTCTCGGATCCACATACCAACACAGATACGCAGTATTTT.

This clonotype was seen repeatedly, ten times or more. This beta chain was picked up by a library intended for alpha chains and is off target, so its count carries little meaning. CDR3 coding DNA: TGTGCCAGTAGCTCCGGGACAGGCTTTTCCTACGAGCAGTACTTC. Residues: CASSSGTGFSYEQYF. The chain joins TRBV19 to TRBJ2-7, with 8 bases that match TRBD1. Germline CDR1 is LNHDA and CDR2 is SQIVND (reference sequence). The CDR3 covers 15 residues. V was clipped by 6 bases and J by 1 base; unmatched bases: 8.

This clonotype came up many times. Being off target in a library aimed at alpha chains, this beta chain has a size of little meaning. The chain is built from TRBV20-1 and TRBJ2-3; TRBD2 agrees at 7 bases. CDR3 length: 11 amino acids. Germline CDR1 and CDR2: DFQATT and SNEGSKA (reference sequence). The CDR3 region is CSGGGTDTQYF. CDR3 in DNA: TGCAGCGGGGGAGGGACAGATACGCAGTATTTT.

This clonotype was seen more than once but under ten times. This beta chain is a stray read from a library made for alpha chains; its abundance is not meaningful. The chain employs TRBV7-6 and TRBJ2-6; D unresolved. Trimming took off 4 bases at V and 1 base at J, with 5 bases between the two ends. The CDR3 spans 14 residues. Germline lookup yields CDR1 SGHVS and CDR2 FNYEAQ. The CDR3 loop is CASSYGSGANVLTF. CDR3 bases: TGTGCCAGCAGCTACGGGTCTGGGGCCAACGTCCTGACTTTC.

This clonotype was recorded many times. This beta chain is a stray sequence in a library constructed for alpha chains; its clone size is not meaningful. The rearrangement uses TRBV7-7 and TRBJ2-3; 9 nucleotides line up with TRBD2. The CDR3 is 16 amino acids. Germline lookup yields CDR1 SSHAT and CDR2 FNYEAQ (reference sequence). Unmatched junction bases numbered 3, after V lost 1 base and J lost 1 base. The CDR3 DNA reads TGTGCCAGCAGCTTAGGGCGGGGGGGAGGCACAGATACGCAGTATTTT. This gives the protein CASSLGRGGGTDTQYF.

This clonotype was counted at least ten times. With the library built for alpha chains, this beta chain is off target and its frequency is not meaningful. The genes are TRBV5-8 and TRBJ2-4; 14 bases are shared with TRBD2. V was clipped by 2 bases and J by 6 bases; unmatched bases: 4. CDR3 length equals 16 residues. CDR1 and CDR2 (germline): SGHTS, YDEGEE. This CDR3 is CASSLGTSGGTNIQYF. DNA for the CDR3: TGTGCCAGCAGCTTAGGGACTAGCGGGGGCACAAACATTCAGTACTTC.

This clonotype was detected many times. Because this beta chain is a stray read in a library intended to capture alpha chains, its abundance should not be given much weight. The J gene is TRBJ2-3, the V gene TRBV7-9; 10 nucleotides match TRBD2. This CDR3 has 17 amino acids. Germline assignment: CDR1 SEHNR and CDR2 FQNEAQ (reference sequence). V shed 4 bases and J 2 bases; nucleotides not matched to a gene: 9. CDR3 nucleotides: TGTGCCAGCAGCTCCGAAGTACTAGCGGGGTTCACAGATACGCAGTATTTT. This encodes CASSSEVLAGFTDTQYF.

This clonotype occurred many times. This beta chain is an off-target read within a library intended for alpha chains, so its frequency means little. The V and J genes are TRBV5-1 and TRBJ1-1; the D is unclear. The CDR3 length is 13 residues. V gave up 3 bases and J gave up 1 base, with 7 bases separating them. Germline V gene data show CDR1 as SGHRS and CDR2 as YFSETQ. CDR3 nucleotide sequence: TGCGCCAGCAGCTCTAATAAGAACACTGAAGCTTTCTTT. Its protein is CASSSNKNTEAFF.

This clonotype was picked up many times. The size of this beta chain means little, since it is a stray read in a library made for alpha chains. The chain carries TRBV9 and TRBJ2-3, with a tentative D call TRBD2 (6 bases). Germline CDR1 SGDLS, CDR2 YYNGEE. The V end lost 0 bases, the J end lost 5 bases, and 28 bases lay between the germline ends. CDR3 length equals 20 residues. CDR3 in amino acids: CASSVGFLGTPIGGRDTQYF. CDR3 bases: TGTGCCAGCAGCGTAGGATTTTTGGGGACCCCGATCGGGGGACGAGATACGCAGTATTTT.

This clonotype was seen many times. This beta chain represents an off-target read in a library built for alpha chains; its size is of limited meaning. The rearrangement links TRBV20-1 to TRBJ2-7; D perhaps matches TRBD2 (5 bases). The V and J ends lost 1 base and 3 bases respectively, with 10 bases between them. CDR1 and CDR2 from the germline V gene are DFQATT and SNEGSKA (reference sequence). The CDR3 length is 13 residues. CDR3 amino acids: CSARGLGVYEQYF. CDR3 nucleotide sequence: TGCAGTGCTAGAGGACTCGGGGTCTACGAGCAGTACTTC.